Below are 10 T cell receptor beta chains sequenced from a single sample in a study of T cell repertoires in cytomegalovirus infection. TCRdb independently ran MiXCR on the reads; one entry per CDR3 protein. The repertoire holds about 150,000 distinct CDR3 sequences, with about a quarter as singletons. The sequenced sample was PBMCs. The receptors originated from a human donor in good health (CMV status not recorded). Some clones in this sample may be carry-over from other donors' samples.

This chain joins TRBV4-1 and TRBJ2-7; no definite D call. This CDR3 has 16 residues. The germline V gene encodes CDR1 MGHRA and CDR2 YSYEKL. V dropped 0 bases and J dropped 0 bases, with 12 bases sitting between them. The CDR3: CASSQEVTSSSYEQYF. The DNA for the CDR3 is TGCGCCAGCAGCCAAGAAGTTACCTCAAGCTCCTACGAGCAGTACTTC.

This clonotype showed up just a few times. This chain links TRBV2 with TRBJ2-5; no clear D gene. Germline V gene data show CDR1 as SNHLY and CDR2 as FYNNEI. The CDR3 contains 14 residues. V shed 4 bases and J shed 5 bases, with 14 bases lying between them. This CDR3 reads CASSVDGYSETQYF. DNA for the CDR3: TGTGCCAGCAGTGTAGACGGATACTCGGAGACCCAGTACTTC.

This clonotype was detected only a few times. The chain is built from TRBV19 and TRBJ1-1, with D possibly matching TRBD1 (6 bases). Germline V gives CDR1 LNHDA, CDR2 SQIVND (reference sequence). Deletions cut 0 bases from V and 5 bases from J, with 13 bases between. This CDR3 is 15 amino acids long. This chain's CDR3 is CASSIDHSGTTEAFF. Written as DNA, the CDR3 is TGTGCCAGTAGTATAGACCACTCCGGGACAACTGAAGCTTTCTTT.

The J gene is TRBJ2-1, the V gene TRBV12-3 or TRBV12-4; D gene uncertain. The CDR3 length is 15 residues. The germline V and J ends were trimmed by 3 bases and 1 base, with 10 bases remaining between them. The CDR3 sequence is CASSLVVPSYNEQFF. The CDR3 DNA is TGTGCCAGCAGTTTGGTAGTGCCTTCCTACAATGAGCAGTTCTTC.

This clonotype was seen a handful of times. The V call is TRBV28, the J call TRBJ1-6; D is ambiguous. V shed 1 base and J shed 7 bases, with 17 bases lying between them. Looked up from germline, CDR1 is MDHEN and CDR2 is SYDVKM. This CDR3 contains 17 residues. This CDR3 reads CASSLSRGWSENSPLHF. The DNA for the CDR3 is TGTGCCAGCAGTTTATCTCGAGGTTGGTCGGAAAATTCACCCCTCCACTTT. Full variable domain (remainder filled in from reference TRBV28 and TRBJ1-6): DVKVTQSSRYLVKRTGEKVFLECVQDMDHENMFWYRQDPGLGLRLIYFSYDVKMKEKGDIPEGYSVSREKKERFSLILESASTNQTSMYLCASSLSRGWSENSPLHFGNGTRLTVT.

This clonotype was detected a few times. The chain employs TRBV27 and TRBJ2-7, with 8 bases lining up with TRBD1. CDR1 and CDR2 from the germline V gene are MNHEY and SMNVEV (reference sequence). There are 14 residues in the CDR3. Unmatched junction bases numbered 9, after V lost 6 bases and J lost 5 bases. In DNA, the CDR3 is TGTGCCAGCAGCCGAAGACAGGGGAGACACGAGCAGTACTTC. This codes for CASSRRQGRHEQYF.

This chain joins TRBV20-1 and TRBJ1-1; D ambiguous. Germline V gene data show CDR1 as DFQATT and CDR2 as SNEGSKA (reference sequence). This CDR3 spans 11 amino acids. Between the trimmed V and J ends, which lost 0 bases and 3 bases, there was a span of 2 bases. This CDR3 is CSAREDTEAFF. The CDR3 DNA follows: TGCAGTGCTAGAGAGGACACTGAAGCTTTCTTT.

The chain recombines TRBV28 with TRBJ1-5, with 8 nucleotides matching TRBD1. V lost 5 bases to trimming and J lost 6 bases; unmatched junction nucleotides: 6. The germline CDR1 and CDR2 sequences are MDHEN and SYDVKM. This CDR3 has 14 residues. CDR3 region: CASSDRGGVQPQHF. As DNA, the CDR3 is TGTGCCAGCAGTGACAGGGGAGGGGTTCAGCCCCAGCATTTT.

As to this clonotype: Lacking the conserved final phenylalanine or tryptophan, this CDR3 likely reflects a read error. The V gene is TRBV28, the J gene TRBJ2-1; 9 positions match TRBD2. The V segment lost 5 bases and the J segment 6 bases; nucleotides outside the gene matches: 5. From germline, CDR1 is MDHEN and CDR2 SYDVKM. The CDR3 extends over 14 amino acids. CDR3 sequence reads: CASSLAGGVNEQFL. CDR3 sequence (DNA): TGTGCCAGCAGTCTCGCGGGGGGGGTCAATGAGCAGTTCCTC.

This clonotype was counted a few times. The chain has TRBV28 and TRBJ1-1; D call uncertain. CDR1 is MDHEN and CDR2 is SYDVKM in the germline V gene. The CDR3 has 13 residues. Trimming shortened V by 2 bases and J by 2 bases, and 6 bases separated the two germline ends. The CDR3 DNA follows: TGTGCCAGCAGTTTAATATCTAACACTGAAGCTTTCTTT. Protein: CASSLISNTEAFF.